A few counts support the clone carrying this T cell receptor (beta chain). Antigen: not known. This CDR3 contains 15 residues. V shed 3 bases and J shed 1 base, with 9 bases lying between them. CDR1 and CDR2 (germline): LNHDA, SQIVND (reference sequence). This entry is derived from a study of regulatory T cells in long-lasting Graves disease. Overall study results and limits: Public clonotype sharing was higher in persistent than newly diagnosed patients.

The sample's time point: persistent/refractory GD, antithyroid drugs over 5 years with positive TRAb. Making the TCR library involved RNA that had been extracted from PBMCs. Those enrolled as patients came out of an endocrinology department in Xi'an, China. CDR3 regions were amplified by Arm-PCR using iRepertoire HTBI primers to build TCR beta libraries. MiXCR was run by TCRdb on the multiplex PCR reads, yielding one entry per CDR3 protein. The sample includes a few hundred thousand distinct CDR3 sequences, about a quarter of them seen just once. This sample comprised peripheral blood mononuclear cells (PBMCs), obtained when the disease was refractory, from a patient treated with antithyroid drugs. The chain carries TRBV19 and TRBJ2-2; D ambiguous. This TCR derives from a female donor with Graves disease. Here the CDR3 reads CASSINSLNTGELFF. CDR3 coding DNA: TGTGCCAGTAGTATCAACAGCCTGAACACCGGGGAGCTGTTTTTT.